This T cell receptor beta chain was recorded in a study of T cells of healthy individuals. TCRdb re-analysed the 5' RACE reads in MiXCR, keeping a single row per CDR3 protein. The profile covers 60,000 to 75,000 distinct CDR3 sequences, with about 16% appearing a single time and around 5.1% taken by the ten largest. The sample holds a few counts of this clonotype. Germline CDR1 is MNHEY and CDR2 is SVGAGI. The CDR3 is made up of 13 amino acids. Unmatched junction bases numbered 8, after V lost 8 bases and J lost 5 bases. This clonotype was obtained from a human donor in good health. The rearrangement links TRBV6-5 to TRBJ2-5, with TRBD1 identical over 7 bases. The CDR3 nucleotides are TGTGCCAGCCCCCACAGGGGAGAGGAGACCCAGTACTTC. It translates to CASPHRGEETQYF.